The text below deals with one T cell receptor beta chain. The data belong to a study of patients and donors after allogeneic stem cell transplantation. Germline CDR1 is SGHRS and CDR2 is YFSETQ. The CDR3 contains 15 residues. With 7 bases clipped from V and 4 bases from J, the junction kept 11 bases outside the gene matches. Each CDR3 protein is one row after TCRdb ran MiXCR on the RT-PCR reads. The data contain fewer than 200,000 distinct CDR3 sequences, approximately 30% of them singletons. The TCR sequence derives from a human donor who was either an allogeneic HSCT recipient or a stem cell or donor lymphocyte infusion donor (not recorded which). It is not recorded whose cells these are; they may come from a transplant donor. This chain uses TRBV5-1 with TRBJ1-3, with 7 bases fitting TRBD1. The sequenced sample consisted of blood, either unsorted or a sorted T cell fraction (not recorded which). CDR3 DNA sequence: TGCGCCAGCTCTCAACAGGGGACAACCGGAAACACCATATATTTT. This codes for CASSQQGTTGNTIYF.